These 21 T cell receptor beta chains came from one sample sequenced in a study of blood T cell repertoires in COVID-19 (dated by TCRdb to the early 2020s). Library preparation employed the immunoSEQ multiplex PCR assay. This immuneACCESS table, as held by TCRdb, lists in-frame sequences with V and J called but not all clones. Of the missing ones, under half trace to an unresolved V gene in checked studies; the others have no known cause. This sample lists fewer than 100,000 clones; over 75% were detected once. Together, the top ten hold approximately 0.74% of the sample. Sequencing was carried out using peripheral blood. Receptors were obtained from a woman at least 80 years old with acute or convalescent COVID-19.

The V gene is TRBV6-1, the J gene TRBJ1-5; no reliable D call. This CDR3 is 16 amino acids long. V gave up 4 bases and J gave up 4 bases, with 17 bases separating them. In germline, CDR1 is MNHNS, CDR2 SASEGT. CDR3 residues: CASSARVGSRNQPQHF. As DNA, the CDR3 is TGTGCCAGCAGTGCAAGGGTAGGGAGTCGAAATCAGCCCCAGCATTTT.

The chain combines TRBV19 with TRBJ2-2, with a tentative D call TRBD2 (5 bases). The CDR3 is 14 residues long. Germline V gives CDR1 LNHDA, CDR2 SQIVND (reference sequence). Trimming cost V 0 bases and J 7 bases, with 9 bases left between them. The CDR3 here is CASSIEPSSGELFF. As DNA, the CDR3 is TGTGCCAGTAGTATAGAACCTAGCAGCGGGGAGCTGTTTTTT.

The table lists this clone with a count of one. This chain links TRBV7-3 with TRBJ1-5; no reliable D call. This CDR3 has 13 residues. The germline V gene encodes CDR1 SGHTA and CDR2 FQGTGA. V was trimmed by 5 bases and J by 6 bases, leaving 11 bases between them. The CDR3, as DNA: TGTGCCAGCAGCCCTTGGGAGGGTCAGCCCCAGCATTTT. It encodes CASSPWEGQPQHF.

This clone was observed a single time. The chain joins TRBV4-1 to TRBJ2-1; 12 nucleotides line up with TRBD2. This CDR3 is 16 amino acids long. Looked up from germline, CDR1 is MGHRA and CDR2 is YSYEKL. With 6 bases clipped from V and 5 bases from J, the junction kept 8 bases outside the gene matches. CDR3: CASRPRTSGEHNEQFF. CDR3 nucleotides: TGCGCCAGCAGACCACGGACTAGCGGGGAGCACAATGAGCAGTTCTTC.

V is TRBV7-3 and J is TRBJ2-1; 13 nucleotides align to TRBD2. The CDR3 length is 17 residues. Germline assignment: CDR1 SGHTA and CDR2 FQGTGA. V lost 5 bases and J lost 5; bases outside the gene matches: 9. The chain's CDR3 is CASSPHGLAGDNNEQFF. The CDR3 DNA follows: TGTGCCAGCAGCCCCCACGGACTAGCGGGGGACAACAATGAGCAGTTCTTC.

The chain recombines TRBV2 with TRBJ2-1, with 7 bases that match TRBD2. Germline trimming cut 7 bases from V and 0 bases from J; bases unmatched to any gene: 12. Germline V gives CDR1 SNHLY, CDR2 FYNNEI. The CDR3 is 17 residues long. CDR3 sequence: CASTAPGGLSSYNEQFF. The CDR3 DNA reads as TGTGCCAGCACCGCCCCGGGGGGATTAAGCTCCTACAATGAGCAGTTCTTC.

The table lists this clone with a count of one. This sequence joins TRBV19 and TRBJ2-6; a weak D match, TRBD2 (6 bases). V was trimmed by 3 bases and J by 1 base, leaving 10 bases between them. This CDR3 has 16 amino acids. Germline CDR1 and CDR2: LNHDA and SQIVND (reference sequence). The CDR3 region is CASSIFAGSGANVLTF. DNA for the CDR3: TGTGCCAGTAGTATCTTTGCGGGGTCTGGGGCCAACGTCCTGACTTTC.

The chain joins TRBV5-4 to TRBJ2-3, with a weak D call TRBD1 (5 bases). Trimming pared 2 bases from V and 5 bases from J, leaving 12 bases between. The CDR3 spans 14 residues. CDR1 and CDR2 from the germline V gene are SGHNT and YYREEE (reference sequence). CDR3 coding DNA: TGTGCCAGCAGCTTAGGGGTAATCAGAGATACGCAGTATTTT. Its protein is CASSLGVIRDTQYF.

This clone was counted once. CDR3: CSASNKQTYGYTF. The CDR3 DNA reads as TGCAGTGCTAGTAATAAACAGACCTATGGCTACACCTTC. The gene calls are TRBV20-1 and TRBJ1-2; D not resolved. The V end was cut by 3 bases, the J end by 4 bases, with 12 bases between. Germline loops: CDR1 DFQATT, CDR2 SNEGSKA (reference sequence). This CDR3 spans 13 amino acids.

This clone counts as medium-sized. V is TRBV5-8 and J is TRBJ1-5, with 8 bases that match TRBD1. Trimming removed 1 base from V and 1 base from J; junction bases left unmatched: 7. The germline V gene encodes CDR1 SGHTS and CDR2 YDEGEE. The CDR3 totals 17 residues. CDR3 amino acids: CASSLIQGAKSNQPQHF. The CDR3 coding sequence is TGTGCCAGCAGCTTGATCCAGGGGGCGAAGAGCAATCAGCCCCAGCATTTT.

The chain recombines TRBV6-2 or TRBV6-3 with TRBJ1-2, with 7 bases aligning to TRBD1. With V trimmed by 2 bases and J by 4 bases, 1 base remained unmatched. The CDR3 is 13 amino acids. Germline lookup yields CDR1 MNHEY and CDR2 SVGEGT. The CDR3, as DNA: TGTGCCAGCAGTTACAGACAGGGCTATGGCTACACCTTC. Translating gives CASSYRQGYGYTF.

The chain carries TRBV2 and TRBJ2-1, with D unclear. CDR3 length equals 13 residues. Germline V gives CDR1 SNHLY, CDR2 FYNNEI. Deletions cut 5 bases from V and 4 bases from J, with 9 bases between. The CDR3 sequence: CASSRLRYNEQFF. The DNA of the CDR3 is TGTGCCAGCAGTAGATTGAGGTACAATGAGCAGTTCTTC.

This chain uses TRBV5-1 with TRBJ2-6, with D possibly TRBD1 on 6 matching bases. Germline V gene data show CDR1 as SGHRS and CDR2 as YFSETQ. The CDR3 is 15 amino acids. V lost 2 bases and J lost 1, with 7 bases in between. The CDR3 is CASSLGQSGANVLTF. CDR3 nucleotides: TGCGCCAGCAGCTTAGGACAGTCTGGGGCCAACGTCCTGACTTTC. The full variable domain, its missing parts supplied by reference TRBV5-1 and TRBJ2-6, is KAGVTQTPRYLIKTRGQQVTLSCSPISGHRSVSWYQQTPGQGLQFLFEYFSETQRNKGNFPGRFSGRQFSNSRSEMNVSTLELGDSALYLCASSLGQSGANVLTFGAGSRLTVL.

The CDR3 bases are TGTGCCAGTAGGCGGGCGACTAGCGGGAGAACCGGGGAGCTGTTTTTT. Protein: CASRRATSGRTGELFF. The chain combines TRBV19 with TRBJ2-2; 12 positions agree with TRBD2. Germline loops: CDR1 LNHDA, CDR2 SQIVND (reference sequence). This CDR3 region has 16 residues. The J segment lost 5 bases and the V segment lost 6 bases, leaving 7 bases of the junction unmatched.

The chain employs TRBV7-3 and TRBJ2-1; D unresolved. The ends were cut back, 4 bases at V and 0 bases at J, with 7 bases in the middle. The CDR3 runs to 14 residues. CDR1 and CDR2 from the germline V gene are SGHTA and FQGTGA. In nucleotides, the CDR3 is TGTGCCAGCAGCTACGACTCCTCCTACAATGAGCAGTTCTTC. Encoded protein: CASSYDSSYNEQFF. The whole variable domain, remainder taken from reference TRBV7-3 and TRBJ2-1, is GAGVSQTPSNKVTEKGKYVELRCDPISGHTALYWYRQSLGQGPEFLIYFQGTGAADDSGLPNDRFFAVRPEGSVSTLKIQRTERGDSAVYLCASSYDSSYNEQFFGPGTRLTVL.

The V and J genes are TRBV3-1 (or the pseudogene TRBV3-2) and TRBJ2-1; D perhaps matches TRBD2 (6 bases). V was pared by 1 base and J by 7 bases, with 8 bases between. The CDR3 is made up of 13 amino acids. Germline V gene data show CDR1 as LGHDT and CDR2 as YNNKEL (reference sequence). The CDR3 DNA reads TGTGCCAGCAGCCAAGCCGGGGGAAATGAGCAGTTCTTC. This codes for CASSQAGGNEQFF.

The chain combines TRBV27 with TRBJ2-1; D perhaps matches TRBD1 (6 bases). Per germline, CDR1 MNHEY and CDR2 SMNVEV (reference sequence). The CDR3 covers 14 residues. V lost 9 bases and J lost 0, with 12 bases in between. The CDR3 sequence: CASKGVSSYNEQFF. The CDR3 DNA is TGTGCCAGTAAGGGGGTTAGCTCCTACAATGAGCAGTTCTTC.

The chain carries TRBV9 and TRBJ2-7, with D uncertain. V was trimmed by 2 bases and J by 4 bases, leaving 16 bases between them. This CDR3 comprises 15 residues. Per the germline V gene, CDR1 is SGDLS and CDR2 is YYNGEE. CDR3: CASSVASEGIYEQYF. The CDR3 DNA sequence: TGTGCCAGCAGCGTCGCTAGTGAAGGAATTTACGAGCAGTACTTC.

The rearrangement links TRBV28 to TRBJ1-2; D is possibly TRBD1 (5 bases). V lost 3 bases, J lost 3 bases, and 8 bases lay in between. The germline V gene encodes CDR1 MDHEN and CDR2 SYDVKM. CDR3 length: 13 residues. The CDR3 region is CASSLGGDYGYTF. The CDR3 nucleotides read TGTGCCAGCAGTTTGGGGGGGGACTATGGCTACACCTTC.

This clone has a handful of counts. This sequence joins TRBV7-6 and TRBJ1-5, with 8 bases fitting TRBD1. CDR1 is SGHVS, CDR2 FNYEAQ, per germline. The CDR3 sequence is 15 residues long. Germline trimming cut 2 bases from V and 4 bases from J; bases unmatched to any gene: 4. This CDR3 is CASSLSDRGNQPQHF. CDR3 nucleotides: TGTGCCAGCAGCTTAAGCGACAGGGGAAATCAGCCCCAGCATTTT.

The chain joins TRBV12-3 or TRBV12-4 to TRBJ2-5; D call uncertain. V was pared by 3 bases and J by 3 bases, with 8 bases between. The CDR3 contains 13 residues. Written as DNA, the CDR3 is TGTGCCAGCAGTTTTGGAACAGAAGAGACCCAGTACTTC. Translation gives CASSFGTEETQYF.